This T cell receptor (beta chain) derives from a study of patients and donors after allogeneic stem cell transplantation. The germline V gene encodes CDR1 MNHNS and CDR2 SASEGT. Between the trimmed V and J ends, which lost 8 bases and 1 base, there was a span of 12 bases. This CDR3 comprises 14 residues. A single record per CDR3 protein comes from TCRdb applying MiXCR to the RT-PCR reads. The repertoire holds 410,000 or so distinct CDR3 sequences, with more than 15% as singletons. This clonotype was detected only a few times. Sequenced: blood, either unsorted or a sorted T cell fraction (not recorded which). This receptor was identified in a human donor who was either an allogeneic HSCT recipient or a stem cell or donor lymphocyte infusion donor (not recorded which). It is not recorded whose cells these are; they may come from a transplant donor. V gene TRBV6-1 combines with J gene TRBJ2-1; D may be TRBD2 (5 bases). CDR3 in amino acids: CASVMGGSYNEQFF. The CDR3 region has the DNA TGTGCCAGCGTCATGGGCGGGTCCTACAATGAGCAGTTCTTC.